This T cell receptor (beta chain) was captured in a study of cytomegalovirus exposure and HLA in healthy donors. Overall study: In an earlier analysis, almost 120 million unique TCR beta sequences were found from some 180 million T cells. General study results and limits: A few chains tied to CMV proved CMV antigen-specific in vitro. As a later analysis revealed, most CMV-associated TCR beta chains appeared HLA-restricted. In most subjects, TCR beta sequences reportedly gave accurate predictions of HLA-A and HLA-B alleles.

Trimming removed 1 base from V and 8 bases from J; junction bases left unmatched: 5. The CDR3 loop spans 14 amino acids. The germline V gene encodes CDR1 MNHEY and CDR2 SMNVEV (reference sequence). With respect to this clone: The antigen is undetermined.

PCR was performed using 60 Vbeta and 13 Jbeta primers. Only in-frame clones appear in the TCRdb table, and some are missing; sequencing was by immunoSEQ multiplex PCR. The sample carries more than 80,000 clones, around 85% recorded once. The chain couples TRBV27 to TRBJ2-1; 7 bases match TRBD2. This TCR derives from a man aged 55-75 years in good health and CMV-seronegative. What was sequenced was PBMCs. The CDR3 spells CASSLWGGVDEQFF. CDR3 nucleotide sequence: TGTGCCAGCAGTTTATGGGGGGGTGTGGATGAGCAGTTCTTC.